This is a list of T cell receptor beta chains from one sample in a study of blood T cell repertoires in COVID-19. Sequencing used immunoSEQ multiplex PCR; TCRdb keeps in-frame clones, though not all of them. Here the sample spans 250,000 to 400,000 clones, roughly nine tenths being singletons. Sequencing was carried out using PBMCs or T cells enriched from blood (not recorded which). The receptor set was obtained from a man between 60 and 75 years old who had recovered from COVID-19. Each CDR3 is given with its conserved first and last residue. D genes are given only for firm matches. Clone size is given for some rows only: seen once, a few or many times, or a class if the clone is expanded.

clone size: NA
D gene: NA
J gene: TRBJ1-2
V gene: TRBV28
CDR3 protein: CASSLGRGFGYTF
CDR3 DNA: TGTGCCAGCAGTTTGGGAAGGGGCTTTGGCTACACCTTC

clone size: NA
D gene: TRBD2
J gene: TRBJ2-2
V gene: TRBV16
CDR3 protein: CASSQMTSSAGELFF
CDR3 DNA: TGTGCCAGCAGCCAAATGACTAGCAGCGCCGGGGAGCTGTTTTTT

clone size: NA
D gene: NA
J gene: TRBJ2-7
V gene: TRBV5-4
CDR3 protein: CASSLRGSAYEQYF
CDR3 DNA: TGTGCCAGCAGCTTGCGCGGTTCAGCCTACGAGCAGTACTTC

clone size: NA
D gene: NA
J gene: TRBJ2-4
V gene: TRBV5-6
CDR3 protein: CASSLAGVKNIQYF
CDR3 DNA: TGTGCCAGCAGCTTGGCCGGGGTCAAAAACATTCAGTACTTC

clone size: NA
D gene: NA
J gene: TRBJ1-4
V gene: TRBV19
CDR3 protein: CASSIRHSQNEKLFF
CDR3 DNA: TGTGCCAGTAGTATACGGCACAGCCAAAATGAAAAACTGTTTTTT

clone size: few
D gene: NA
J gene: TRBJ1-5
V gene: TRBV2
CDR3 protein: CASSAIHAAGPQHF
CDR3 DNA: TGTGCCAGCAGCGCCATCCACGCGGCGGGGCCCCAGCATTTT

clone size: few
D gene: NA
J gene: TRBJ1-2
V gene: TRBV7-9
CDR3 protein: CASSRDRDYGYTF
CDR3 DNA: TGTGCCAGCAGCCGCGACAGAGACTATGGCTACACCTTC

clone size: NA
D gene: TRBD1
J gene: TRBJ1-1
V gene: TRBV7-9
CDR3 protein: CASSQWDRGEAFF
CDR3 DNA: TGTGCCAGCAGCCAATGGGACAGGGGTGAAGCTTTCTTT

clone size: NA
D gene: NA
J gene: TRBJ1-5
V gene: TRBV19
CDR3 protein: CASSSLGRSNQPQHF
CDR3 DNA: TGTGCCAGTAGTAGCCTTGGGCGTAGCAATCAGCCCCAGCATTTT

clone size: NA
D gene: TRBD2
J gene: TRBJ2-2
V gene: TRBV5-1
CDR3 protein: CASSRTIASGANTGELFF
CDR3 DNA: TGCGCCAGCAGCCGGACCATAGCTAGCGGAGCGAACACCGGGGAGCTGTTTTTT

clone size: NA
D gene: NA
J gene: TRBJ1-2
V gene: TRBV3-1/TRBV3-2
CDR3 protein: CASSQGLTGDGYTF
CDR3 DNA: TGTGCCAGCAGCCAAGGATTGACAGGCGATGGCTACACCTTC

clone size: once
D gene: NA
J gene: TRBJ1-4
V gene: TRBV7-9
CDR3 protein: CASRDGVKGVNEKLFF
CDR3 DNA: TGTGCCAGCAGGGATGGCGTAAAGGGGGTGAATGAAAAACTGTTTTTT

clone size: NA
D gene: NA
J gene: TRBJ2-5
V gene: TRBV7-2
CDR3 protein: CASRGGVGQETQYF
CDR3 DNA: TGTGCCAGCAGAGGGGGGGTAGGGCAAGAGACCCAGTACTTC

clone size: NA
D gene: NA
J gene: TRBJ1-2
V gene: TRBV5-5
CDR3 protein: CASSQGGDYGYTF
CDR3 DNA: TGTGCCAGCAGCCAAGGGGGGGACTATGGCTACACCTTC

clone size: NA
D gene: NA
J gene: TRBJ2-3
V gene: TRBV28
CDR3 protein: CASGRPGNTQYF
CDR3 DNA: TGTGCCAGCGGTCGACCGGGGAATACGCAGTATTTT

clone size: NA
D gene: TRBD2
J gene: TRBJ2-1
V gene: TRBV5-1
CDR3 protein: CASSFGTRTSNEQFF
CDR3 DNA: TGCGCCAGCAGCTTCGGGACTAGAACCTCCAATGAGCAGTTCTTC

clone size: NA
D gene: NA
J gene: TRBJ1-1
V gene: TRBV7-2
CDR3 protein: CASSLGGGINTEAFF
CDR3 DNA: TGTGCCAGCAGCTTGGGGGGGGGAATTAACACTGAAGCTTTCTTT

clone size: NA
D gene: TRBD1
J gene: TRBJ1-1
V gene: TRBV28
CDR3 protein: CASSFDRVNTEAFF
CDR3 DNA: TGTGCCAGCAGTTTCGACAGGGTGAACACTGAAGCTTTCTTT

clone size: NA
D gene: NA
J gene: TRBJ2-1
V gene: TRBV9
CDR3 protein: CASSDQGKMNEQFF
CDR3 DNA: TGTGCCAGCAGCGATCAGGGAAAGATGAATGAGCAGTTCTTC

clone size: NA
D gene: TRBD2
J gene: TRBJ2-5
V gene: TRBV3-1/TRBV3-2
CDR3 protein: CASSQDRGRGKYQETQYF
CDR3 DNA: TGTGCCAGCAGCCAAGATCGCGGGAGAGGAAAGTACCAAGAGACCCAGTACTTC

clone size: NA
D gene: NA
J gene: TRBJ2-7
V gene: TRBV2
CDR3 protein: CASSFLAYEQYF
CDR3 DNA: TGTGCCAGCAGTTTTCTAGCGTACGAGCAGTACTTC

clone size: NA
D gene: TRBD1
J gene: TRBJ1-3
V gene: TRBV30
CDR3 protein: CAWRVTGAGNTIYF
CDR3 DNA: TGTGCCTGGAGAGTAACAGGGGCCGGAAACACCATATATTTT

clone size: NA
D gene: TRBD1
J gene: TRBJ2-7
V gene: TRBV18
CDR3 protein: CASSQGTGITDEQYF
CDR3 DNA: TGTGCCAGCTCACAAGGGACAGGGATTACCGACGAGCAGTACTTC

clone size: NA
D gene: TRBD2
J gene: TRBJ2-3
V gene: TRBV6-5
CDR3 protein: CASGPGLGWSDTQYF
CDR3 DNA: TGTGCCAGCGGTCCGGGACTAGGGTGGTCAGATACGCAGTATTTT

clone size: NA
D gene: NA
J gene: TRBJ2-2
V gene: TRBV7-6
CDR3 protein: CASSLGTAAGELFF
CDR3 DNA: TGTGCCAGCAGCTTGGGCACCGCTGCCGGGGAGCTGTTTTTT

clone size: NA
D gene: TRBD1
J gene: TRBJ2-2
V gene: TRBV5-1
CDR3 protein: CASRWDGGTGVFVISTGELFF
CDR3 DNA: TGCGCCAGCAGATGGGACGGCGGGACAGGGGTTTTTGTGATTAGTACCGGGGAGCTGTTTTTT

clone size: NA
D gene: NA
J gene: TRBJ1-5
V gene: TRBV7-2
CDR3 protein: CASSSGIQPQHF
CDR3 DNA: TGTGCCAGCAGCTCAGGGATCCAGCCCCAGCATTTT

clone size: NA
D gene: NA
J gene: TRBJ2-3
V gene: TRBV9
CDR3 protein: CASSVSLQEADTQYF
CDR3 DNA: TGTGCCAGCAGCGTCTCACTCCAGGAGGCAGATACGCAGTATTTT

clone size: NA
D gene: TRBD1
J gene: TRBJ2-2
V gene: TRBV24-1
CDR3 protein: CATSDPTGGFTGELFF
CDR3 DNA: TGTGCCACCAGTGACCCGACAGGGGGCTTCACCGGGGAGCTGTTTTTT

clone size: once
D gene: TRBD1
J gene: TRBJ2-7
V gene: TRBV6-5
CDR3 protein: CASTQAGGWYEQYF
CDR3 DNA: TGTGCCAGCACCCAGGCAGGGGGCTGGTACGAGCAGTACTTC

clone size: NA
D gene: TRBD1
J gene: TRBJ1-2
V gene: TRBV20-1
CDR3 protein: CSASFGTGTGAFYGYTF
CDR3 DNA: TGCAGTGCTAGTTTTGGGACTGGGACAGGAGCCTTCTATGGCTACACCTTC

clone size: NA
D gene: NA
J gene: TRBJ1-1
V gene: TRBV19
CDR3 protein: CASSIQENTEAFF
CDR3 DNA: TGTGCCAGTAGCATACAGGAGAACACTGAAGCTTTCTTT

clone size: NA
D gene: NA
J gene: TRBJ2-2
V gene: TRBV7-3
CDR3 protein: CASSSLNTGELFF
CDR3 DNA: TGTGCCAGCAGCTCTCTGAACACCGGGGAGCTGTTTTTT

clone size: NA
D gene: NA
J gene: TRBJ2-7
V gene: TRBV6-6
CDR3 protein: CASSPYPPQFFSYEQYF
CDR3 DNA: TGTGCCAGCAGTCCCTACCCCCCACAGTTTTTCTCCTACGAGCAGTACTTC

clone size: NA
D gene: NA
J gene: TRBJ2-7
V gene: TRBV7-9
CDR3 protein: CASSQVGGEQYF
CDR3 DNA: TGTGCCAGCAGCCAAGTCGGAGGCGAGCAGTACTTC

clone size: NA
D gene: NA
J gene: TRBJ1-1
V gene: TRBV7-2
CDR3 protein: CASSLSSAGRTAFF
CDR3 DNA: TGTGCCAGCAGCTTAAGTAGCGCGGGAAGAACCGCTTTCTTT

clone size: once
D gene: TRBD1
J gene: TRBJ1-2
V gene: TRBV28
CDR3 protein: CASSLHRDRASNYGYTF
CDR3 DNA: TGTGCCAGCAGTCTACACCGGGACAGAGCCTCTAACTATGGCTACACCTTC

clone size: NA
D gene: TRBD1
J gene: TRBJ1-2
V gene: TRBV23-1
CDR3 protein: CASSRRGRLYGYTF
CDR3 DNA: TGCGCCAGCAGTCGTAGGGGGCGCCTCTATGGCTACACCTTC

clone size: NA
D gene: NA
J gene: TRBJ1-1
V gene: TRBV30
CDR3 protein: CAWSEQGLSNTEAFF
CDR3 DNA: TGTGCCTGGAGTGAGCAGGGCTTATCGAACACTGAAGCTTTCTTT

clone size: NA
D gene: TRBD1
J gene: TRBJ2-1
V gene: TRBV2
CDR3 protein: CASRPTGLNEQFF
CDR3 DNA: TGTGCCAGCAGACCGACAGGGTTGAATGAGCAGTTCTTC

clone size: NA
D gene: NA
J gene: TRBJ1-4
V gene: TRBV29-1
CDR3 protein: CSGGGAREKLFF
CDR3 DNA: TGCAGCGGCGGGGGGGCCCGTGAAAAACTGTTTTTT

clone size: NA
D gene: TRBD2
J gene: TRBJ2-5
V gene: TRBV4-2
CDR3 protein: CASSLASGYETQYF
CDR3 DNA: TGTGCCAGCAGCCTGGCTAGCGGATACGAGACCCAGTACTTC

clone size: NA
D gene: NA
J gene: TRBJ1-5
V gene: TRBV30
CDR3 protein: CAWSVLRGNQPQHF
CDR3 DNA: TGTGCCTGGAGTGTTTTACGAGGCAATCAGCCCCAGCATTTT

clone size: NA
D gene: TRBD1
J gene: TRBJ1-1
V gene: TRBV10-2
CDR3 protein: CASSESGTGGARTEAFF
CDR3 DNA: TGCGCCAGCAGTGAGTCAGGGACAGGGGGCGCGAGAACTGAAGCTTTCTTT

clone size: few
D gene: NA
J gene: TRBJ1-5
V gene: TRBV30
CDR3 protein: CAWSPQINQPQHF
CDR3 DNA: TGTGCCTGGAGTCCACAGATAAATCAGCCCCAGCATTTT

clone size: NA
D gene: NA
J gene: TRBJ1-1
V gene: TRBV5-4
CDR3 protein: CASSPREYTEAFF
CDR3 DNA: TGTGCCAGCAGCCCCCGGGAGTACACTGAAGCTTTCTTT

clone size: NA
D gene: NA
J gene: TRBJ2-3
V gene: TRBV13
CDR3 protein: CASSSRGMGGYTDTQYF
CDR3 DNA: TGTGCCAGCAGCTCCCGTGGGATGGGGGGATACACAGATACGCAGTATTTT

clone size: once
D gene: NA
J gene: TRBJ1-1
V gene: TRBV7-9
CDR3 protein: CASSFQTVNTEAFF
CDR3 DNA: TGTGCCAGCAGCTTCCAGACAGTTAACACTGAAGCTTTCTTT

clone size: NA
D gene: TRBD2
J gene: TRBJ2-2
V gene: TRBV19
CDR3 protein: CASRWTSGTNTGELFF
CDR3 DNA: TGTGCCAGTAGATGGACTAGCGGGACGAACACCGGGGAGCTGTTTTTT

clone size: NA
D gene: TRBD2
J gene: TRBJ2-1
V gene: TRBV18
CDR3 protein: CASSPRTSGTFGEQFF
CDR3 DNA: TGTGCCAGCTCACCTAGGACTAGCGGGACATTCGGTGAGCAGTTCTTC

clone size: once
D gene: NA
J gene: TRBJ2-1
V gene: TRBV18
CDR3 protein: CASSQQGIVSNEQFF
CDR3 DNA: TGTGCCAGCTCGCAACAGGGTATTGTGTCCAATGAGCAGTTCTTC

clone size: few
D gene: NA
J gene: TRBJ1-3
V gene: TRBV7-9
CDR3 protein: CASSLPSDSVAYSGNTIYF
CDR3 DNA: TGTGCCAGCAGCCTCCCAAGTGATTCGGTAGCCTACTCTGGAAACACCATATATTTT

clone size: NA
D gene: NA
J gene: TRBJ2-1
V gene: TRBV6-5
CDR3 protein: CATTLALGSYNEQFF
CDR3 DNA: TGTGCCACCACTTTAGCGTTAGGCTCCTACAATGAGCAGTTCTTC

clone size: few
D gene: TRBD1
J gene: TRBJ1-2
V gene: TRBV6-1
CDR3 protein: CASSSGLGQGYGYTF
CDR3 DNA: TGTGCCAGCAGCTCTGGACTCGGACAGGGTTATGGCTACACCTTC

clone size: NA
D gene: NA
J gene: TRBJ2-1
V gene: TRBV7-2
CDR3 protein: CASSLLSQVGDEQFF
CDR3 DNA: TGTGCCAGCAGCTTGTTGAGTCAGGTAGGGGATGAGCAGTTCTTC

clone size: NA
D gene: NA
J gene: TRBJ2-7
V gene: TRBV21-1
CDR3 protein: CASSKTIPDSLFSYEQYF
CDR3 DNA: TGTGCCAGCAGCAAAACTATCCCCGACAGTCTTTTCTCCTACGAGCAGTACTTC

clone size: NA
D gene: TRBD2
J gene: TRBJ2-1
V gene: TRBV5-4
CDR3 protein: CASSLAAGGIGNEQFF
CDR3 DNA: TGTGCCAGCAGCTTGGCAGCGGGAGGGATAGGGAATGAGCAGTTCTTC

clone size: NA
D gene: TRBD1
J gene: TRBJ1-1
V gene: TRBV4-1
CDR3 protein: CASSSRTGDNTEAFF
CDR3 DNA: TGCGCCAGCAGCTCTCGGACAGGGGATAACACTGAAGCTTTCTTT

clone size: NA
D gene: TRBD2
J gene: TRBJ2-7
V gene: TRBV6-1
CDR3 protein: CASSESPLAGLGGQYF
CDR3 DNA: TGTGCCAGCAGTGAAAGCCCCCTAGCGGGCCTAGGCGGGCAGTACTTC

clone size: NA
D gene: NA
J gene: TRBJ2-7
V gene: TRBV5-1
CDR3 protein: CASSLAPGRFDGEQYF
CDR3 DNA: TGCGCCAGCAGCTTGGCCCCAGGAAGGTTCGATGGAGAGCAGTACTTC